This record covers a single T cell receptor beta chain. The CDR3 length is 12 residues. Germline V CDR1 and CDR2: SGDLS, YYNGEE. J gave up 11 bases and V 4 bases, and 5 bases lay outside the gene matches. The second PCR ran about 6 to 11 cycles with a sample-barcoded 5' primer and J-beta primers. Via MiXCR, TCRdb re-called the 5' RACE reads, giving one row per CDR3 protein. The profile shows around 800,000 distinct CDR3 sequences, about 45% of them singletons. The source of the sample is a study of blood T cells in healthy people across ages. Study summary: When template switching was applied, about one barcoded beta molecule was captured per two T cells.

Material: blood. The chain employs TRBV9 and TRBJ2-3, with 9 bases aligning to TRBD2. This receptor was obtained from an elderly man in good health. The CDR3 reads CASSLTSGLQYF. The CDR3 DNA sequence: TGTGCCAGCAGCCTAACTAGCGGGTTGCAGTATTTT.